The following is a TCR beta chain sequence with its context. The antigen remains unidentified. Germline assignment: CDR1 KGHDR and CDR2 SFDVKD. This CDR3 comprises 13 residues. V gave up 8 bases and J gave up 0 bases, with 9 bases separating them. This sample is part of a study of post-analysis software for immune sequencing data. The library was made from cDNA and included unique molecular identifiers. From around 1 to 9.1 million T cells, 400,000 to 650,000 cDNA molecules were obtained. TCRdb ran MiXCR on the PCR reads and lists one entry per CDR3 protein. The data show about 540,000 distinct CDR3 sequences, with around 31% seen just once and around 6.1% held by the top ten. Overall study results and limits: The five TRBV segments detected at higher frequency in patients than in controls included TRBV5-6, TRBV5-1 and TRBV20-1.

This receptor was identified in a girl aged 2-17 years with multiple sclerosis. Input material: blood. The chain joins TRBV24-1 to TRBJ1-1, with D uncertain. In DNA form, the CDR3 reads TGTGCCACCAAGGTCGACATGAACACTGAAGCTTTCTTT. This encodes CATKVDMNTEAFF.